This TCR beta chain derives from a study of T cell responses to AZD1222 COVID-19 vaccine. This clone showed up just once. The antigen is not known. Some clones are missing from TCRdb's copy, which holds only in-frame ones; the method was immunoSEQ multiplex PCR. The sample lists about 130,000 clones, 70% to 90% seen once, with about 1.5% in the top ten. Trimming shortened V by 3 bases and J by 8 bases, and 16 bases separated the two germline ends. This CDR3 is 15 amino acids long. Germline values: CDR1 KGHDR, CDR2 SFDVKD. Study-wide results and limits: Donors skewed white British and female; clonal diversity was possibly underestimated.

The chain joins TRBV24-1 to TRBJ2-4; D may be TRBD1 (6 bases). The source was peripheral blood, collected on day 0 of AZD1222 vaccination. The sequence derives from an adult in good health. The CDR3 nucleotides are TGTGCCACCAGTGATCCAGGACACCCAGGGGACATTCAGTACTTC. It encodes CATSDPGHPGDIQYF.